This TCR beta chain was profiled in a study of blood T cell repertoires in COVID-19. The overall study: Sample material is recorded as cDNA or gDNA derived from T cells, B-cell-depleted T cells, or PBMCs.

Per germline, CDR1 MGHDK and CDR2 SYGVNS. The CDR3 covers 15 residues. The V gene lost 1 base and the J gene lost 7 bases, with 13 bases spanning the gap. The data were produced by immunoSEQ multiplex PCR, yet TCRdb's version contains in-frame clones alone and is incomplete. This table holds roughly 310,000 clones, approximately 90% found once. The sample was peripheral blood. This TCR was recovered from a woman aged 50 to 60 with active or convalescent COVID-19. The V gene is TRBV25-1, the J gene TRBJ1-4, with a weak D call TRBD1 (6 bases). The CDR3 region is CASSESPGAGEKLFF. Here the CDR3 DNA reads TGTGCCAGCAGTGAATCCCCAGGGGCGGGTGAAAAACTGTTTTTT.